This T cell receptor beta chain was obtained from a study of T cells in Graves' hyperthyroidism and ophthalmopathy. The sample holds many counts of this clonotype. Germline V CDR1 and CDR2: SGHTA, FQGNSA. The J segment lost 5 bases and the V segment lost 8 bases, leaving 11 bases of the junction unmatched. The CDR3 consists of 16 residues. The source material, RNA transcripts, was used to amplify TCR beta CDR3 regions. First-round RT-PCR of the TCR CDR3 relied on the HTBI primer set. TCRdb fed the multiplex PCR reads into MiXCR, producing one record per CDR3 protein. The table lists 450,000 to 700,000 distinct CDR3 sequences, about 45% of them singletons.

Sequencing was carried out using peripheral blood or thyroid tissue (not recorded which). This TCR came from a woman aged 18-35 years with Graves' hyperthyroidism. The gene calls are TRBV7-2 and TRBJ1-6; 8 nucleotides match TRBD1. DNA of the CDR3: TGTGCCAGCCGCCAGATCGGACAGGGCGATAATTCACCCCTCCACTTT. It codes for CASRQIGQGDNSPLHF.